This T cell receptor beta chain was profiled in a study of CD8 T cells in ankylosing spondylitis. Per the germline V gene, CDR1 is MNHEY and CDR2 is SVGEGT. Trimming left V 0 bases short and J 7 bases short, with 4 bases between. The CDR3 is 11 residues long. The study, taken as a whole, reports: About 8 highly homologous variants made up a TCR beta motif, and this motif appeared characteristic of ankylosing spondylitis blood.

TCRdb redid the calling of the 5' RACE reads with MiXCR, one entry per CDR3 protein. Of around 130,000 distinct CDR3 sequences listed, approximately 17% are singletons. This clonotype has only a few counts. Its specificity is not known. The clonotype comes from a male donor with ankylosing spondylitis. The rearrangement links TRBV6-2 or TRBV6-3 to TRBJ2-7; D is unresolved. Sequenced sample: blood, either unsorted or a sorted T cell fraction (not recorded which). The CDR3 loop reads CASSYSEEQYF. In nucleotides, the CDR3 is TGTGCCAGCAGTTACTCGGAAGAGCAGTACTTC.